Given below is one T cell receptor (beta chain) in context. Its target is not known. Treatment in this sample: roughly ten-day PBMC culture with coronavirus spike peptide pools or control peptides (ViraFEST assay). ViraFEST stimulated the growth of antigen-specific T cells using peptide pools and subsequently profiled their TCRs by sequencing. The length of the CDR3 is 16 residues. Germline CDR1 SEHNR, CDR2 FQNEAQ (reference sequence). Trimming left V 7 bases short and J 6 bases short, with 21 bases between. This entry belongs to a study of vaccination and CD4 T cells after COVID-19. The Oncomine TCR Beta short-read assay generated sequence data from the DNA of cultured CD4+ T cells. Cultured CD4+ T cells yielded the extracted genomic DNA. TCRdb reanalysed the PCR reads using MiXCR and keeps one entry per CDR3 protein. The table has 20,000 to 25,000 distinct CDR3 sequences, 30% to 35% seen once.

The sequence was collected from a human donor with COVID-19. J is TRBJ2-2 and V is TRBV7-9; D is tentatively TRBD1 or TRBD2 (7 bases each). Sequences were obtained from cultured CD4+ T cells from blood. The CDR3 spells CASTPGGGLSAGELFF. The CDR3 DNA reads TGTGCCAGCACCCCAGGGGGGGGGCTGTCTGCCGGGGAGCTGTTTTTT. Full variable domain (remainder filled in from reference TRBV7-9 and TRBJ2-2): DTGVSQNPRHKITKRGQNVTFRCDPISEHNRLYWYRQTLGQGPEFLTYFQNEAQLEKSRLLSDRFSAERPKGSFSTLEIQRTEQGDSAMYLCASTPGGGLSAGELFFGEGSRLTVL.